This T cell receptor beta chain was captured by sequencing in a study of beta chain features in type 1 diabetes. Study observations and caveats: Among patients with Type 1 diabetes, TCRB CDR3s were moderately but significantly shorter in every one of the four CD4+ subsets. For patients, the naive, central memory and Treg TCRB repertoires appeared more alike than for healthy donors.

Of the isolated RNA, all was reverse transcribed, and so the sequenced material was expressed TCRB transcripts. Using immunoSEQ multiplex PCR, the repertoire was profiled, and TCRdb retains in-frame clones only, with some absent. Of 310,000 or so clones in the sample, 15% are singletons; the top ten hold roughly 0.015%. A single heparinised draw of approximately 0.12 L on average was taken per donor. Purity of each sorted population was above 95%. On this clone: The target antigen is unknown.

J was trimmed by 7 bases and V by 5 bases; bases with no gene match: 8. This CDR3 is built from 13 residues. From germline, CDR1 is MNHNS and CDR2 SASEGT. Material: naive CD4+ T cells from blood. This TCR came from a man aged 18 to 29 with type 1 diabetes. The chain is built from TRBV6-1 and TRBJ2-7; 7 bases align to TRBD1. The CDR3 is CASSSGPRGEQYF. The CDR3 DNA follows: TGTGCCAGCAGTTCCGGGCCCAGGGGGGAGCAGTACTTC.